These 5 T cell receptor beta chains originate from one sample sequenced in a study of CD8 T cells in ankylosing spondylitis. These receptors lack a known antigen. Study-level findings and limits: Eight highly homologous variants formed a TCR beta motif that appeared characteristic of ankylosing spondylitis blood.

TCRdb reprocessed the 5' RACE reads with MiXCR, giving one entry per CDR3 protein. Of more than 250,000 distinct CDR3 sequences in the sample, under 8.5% were seen once. The material sequenced was blood, either unsorted or a sorted T cell fraction (not recorded which). All receptors come from a male donor with ankylosing spondylitis.

The V call is TRBV7-9, the J call TRBJ2-7; a weak D match, TRBD2 (6 bases). Germline V gives CDR1 SEHNR, CDR2 FQNEAQ (reference sequence). V lost 8 bases, J lost 3 bases, and 11 bases lay in between. This CDR3 has 12 residues. The chain's CDR3 is CASVRELYEQYF. CDR3 bases: TGTGCCAGCGTCCGGGAGCTCTACGAGCAGTACTTC.

The rearrangement uses TRBV5-1 and TRBJ1-1; possible D gene TRBD1, 6 bases. This CDR3 comprises 13 residues. Germline assignment: CDR1 SGHRS and CDR2 YFSETQ. Trimming removed 5 bases at V and 3 bases at J, with 11 bases between. The CDR3 here is CASRRGLDTEAFF. The CDR3 nucleotides are TGCGCCAGCAGGCGGGGGCTCGACACTGAAGCTTTCTTT.

This rearrangement joins TRBV20-1 to TRBJ2-1, with 7 bases lining up with TRBD2. CDR3 length: 16 residues. After removal of 0 bases from V and 0 bases from J, the junction contained 5 bases not matched to a gene. Germline-derived CDR1 and CDR2 are DFQATT and SNEGSKA (reference sequence). CDR3 sequence (DNA): TGCAGTGCTAGAGATCCCCTAGCGGACTCCTACAATGAGCAGTTCTTC. Translating it yields CSARDPLADSYNEQFF.

This chain uses TRBV24-1 with TRBJ2-1; D gene ambiguous. V shed 6 bases and J shed 0 bases, with 8 bases lying between them. The CDR3 is 14 residues long. Per germline, CDR1 KGHDR and CDR2 SFDVKD. CDR3 in amino acids: CATSNGFSYNEQFF. The DNA of the CDR3 is TGTGCCACCAGTAACGGGTTCTCCTACAATGAGCAGTTCTTC.

In this sample, this clonotype turned up a few times. The genes are TRBV28 and TRBJ2-7, with a possible D match to TRBD2 (7 bases). Germline lookup yields CDR1 MDHEN and CDR2 SYDVKM. This CDR3 contains 15 residues. V was shortened by 5 bases and J by 2 bases, with 16 bases between the two germline ends. The DNA of the CDR3 is TGTGCCAGCAGTCCTTCCGGGGGGCCCCCCTACGAGCAGTACTTC. This codes for CASSPSGGPPYEQYF.